The 4 T cell receptor beta chains below all came from one sample that was sequenced in a study of T-cell memory formation after mild COVID-19. From the 5' RACE reads, TCRdb called clonotypes with MiXCR, one entry per CDR3 protein. The data hold roughly 510,000 distinct CDR3 sequences, with approximately 15% observed a single time. The specimen sequenced was PBMCs or a T cell subset sorted from them (not recorded which). All receptors come from an adult woman who had mild COVID-19 (a few samples of this study predate the infection). Cell type and time point are not known.

The chain is built from TRBV27 and TRBJ1-6; D remains ambiguous. The CDR3 has 15 amino acids. Germline V gene lookup returns CDR1 MNHEY and CDR2 SMNVEV (reference sequence). The germline V and J ends were trimmed by 6 bases and 8 bases, with 17 bases remaining between them. Here the CDR3 DNA reads TGTGCCAGCAGATTACAGTCGGGTGTCCATTCACCCCTCCACTTT. This gives the protein CASRLQSGVHSPLHF.

This clonotype has at least ten counts. The chain has TRBV3-1 and TRBJ1-1; D is perhaps TRBD1 (5 bases). The CDR3 covers 12 residues. Germline CDR1 and CDR2: LGHDT and YNNKEL (reference sequence). V lost 8 bases and J lost 4, with 11 bases in between. The CDR3 bases are TGTGCCAGCCTGGGGCGCGGCACTGAAGCTTTCTTT. As protein: CASLGRGTEAFF.

The rearrangement uses TRBV4-2 and TRBJ2-1; 10 nucleotides line up with TRBD2. J was trimmed by 10 bases and V by 0 bases; bases with no gene match: 6. The CDR3 length is 15 residues. Germline V lookup: CDR1 LGHNA, CDR2 YNFKEQ. The DNA of the CDR3 is TGTGCCAGCAGCCAAGATCGCCTAGCGGGAGACGAGCAGTTCTTC. It specifies CASSQDRLAGDEQFF.

CDR3 amino acids: CSVDRTEAYNEQFF. The CDR3 nucleotides are TGCAGCGTGGACCGGACAGAAGCCTACAATGAGCAGTTCTTC. The J gene is TRBJ2-1, the V gene TRBV29-1; D may be TRBD1 (6 bases). The CDR3 is 14 residues long. V lost 6 bases, J lost 2 bases, and 14 bases lay in between. CDR1 is SQVTM, CDR2 ANQGSEA, per germline.